Listed here is a single T cell receptor (beta chain). These data belong to a study of cytomegalovirus exposure and HLA in healthy donors. CDR1 and CDR2 from the germline V gene are SGHTA and FQGNSA. There are 16 residues in the CDR3. Trimming cost V 5 bases and J 2 bases; bases outside gene matches: 6. The PCR made use of 60 Vbeta and 13 Jbeta primers. The protocol was immunoSEQ multiplex PCR, while the TCRdb copy is restricted to in-frame clones and leaves out a portion. The sample lists about 210,000 clones, 75% to 80% occurring once. The TCR was taken from a young woman in good health and CMV-seropositive. Sequenced input: PBMCs. V usage is TRBV7-2 and J usage is TRBJ2-3, with 11 bases matching TRBD2. The CDR3 is CASSLSGGADTDTQYF. CDR3 DNA sequence: TGTGCCAGCAGCCTTAGCGGGGGGGCGGACACAGATACGCAGTATTTT.